This paragraph covers one T cell receptor (beta chain) sequence. Antigen: not known. This entry is derived from a study of glioma-infiltrating T cells. The iRepertoire nested amplicon-rescue multiplex PCR amplified TCR alpha and beta CDR3s from RNA. One-step reverse transcription and amplification started from approximately 100-400 ng of tissue mRNA or PBMC total RNA. TCRdb reprocessed the multiplex PCR reads with MiXCR, giving one entry per CDR3 protein. The table has approximately 120,000 distinct CDR3 sequences, about 25% seen once. Unmatched junction bases numbered 2, after V lost 4 bases and J lost 0 bases. The germline gives CDR1 SGHRS, CDR2 YFSETQ. The CDR3 has 14 residues. Overall study findings and caveats: Above-expected tissue-blood divergence occurred in all gliomas, most in low-grade ones. Only very few CDR3 sequences appeared in both tissue and blood.

Sequencing input: glioma tissue, nonneoplastic brain tissue, or PBMCs (not recorded which). J is TRBJ2-7 and V is TRBV5-1; 9 nucleotides align to TRBD1. The TCR originated in a human donor with low-grade glioma or glioblastoma, undergoing nonglioma brain surgery, or in good health (not recorded which). The CDR3 coding sequence is TGCGCCAGCAGCGCGGACAGGGGCTCCTACGAGCAGTACTTC. Translated: CASSADRGSYEQYF.